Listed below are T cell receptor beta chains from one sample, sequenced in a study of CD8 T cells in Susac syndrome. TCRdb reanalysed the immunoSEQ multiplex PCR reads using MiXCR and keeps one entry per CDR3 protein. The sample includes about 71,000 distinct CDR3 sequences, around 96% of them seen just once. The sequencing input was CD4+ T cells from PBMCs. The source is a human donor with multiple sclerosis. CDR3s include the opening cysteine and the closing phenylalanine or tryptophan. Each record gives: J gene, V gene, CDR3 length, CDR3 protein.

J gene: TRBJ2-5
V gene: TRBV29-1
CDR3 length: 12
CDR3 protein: CSVGAGTETQYF

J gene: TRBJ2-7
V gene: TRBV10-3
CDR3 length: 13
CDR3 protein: CAIRQDGNYEQYF

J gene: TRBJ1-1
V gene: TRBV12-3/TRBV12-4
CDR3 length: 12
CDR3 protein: CASSLGNTEAFF

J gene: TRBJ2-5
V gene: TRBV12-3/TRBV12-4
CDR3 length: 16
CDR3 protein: CASSLGTSGGIETQYF

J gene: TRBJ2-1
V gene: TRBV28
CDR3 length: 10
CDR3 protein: CASQDREQFF

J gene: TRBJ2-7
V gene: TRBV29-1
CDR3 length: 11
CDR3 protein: CSGGDSYEQYF

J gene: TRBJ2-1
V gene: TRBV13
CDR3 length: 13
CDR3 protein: CASSLRDFREQFF

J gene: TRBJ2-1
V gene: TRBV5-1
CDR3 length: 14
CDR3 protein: CASTPRGFGNEQFF

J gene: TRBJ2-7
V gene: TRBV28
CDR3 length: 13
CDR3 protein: CASSLLEGAEQYF

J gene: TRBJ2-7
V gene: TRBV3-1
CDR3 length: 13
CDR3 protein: CASSRTVTYEQYF

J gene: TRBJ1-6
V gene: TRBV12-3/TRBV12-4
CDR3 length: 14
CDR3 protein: CASSLTGGNSPLHF

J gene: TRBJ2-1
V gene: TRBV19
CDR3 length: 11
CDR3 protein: CASSNEGGQFF

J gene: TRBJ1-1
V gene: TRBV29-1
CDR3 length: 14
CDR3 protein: CSVEKTGENTEAFF

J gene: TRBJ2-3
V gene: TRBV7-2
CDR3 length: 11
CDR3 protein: CASSLSPTQYF

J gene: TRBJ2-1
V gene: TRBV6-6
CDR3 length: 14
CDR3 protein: CASVHPGGRMEQFF

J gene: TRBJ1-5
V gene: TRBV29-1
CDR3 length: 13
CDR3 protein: CSVAVGWNQPQHF

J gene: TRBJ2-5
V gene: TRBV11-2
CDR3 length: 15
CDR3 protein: CASSSRLAGSETQYF

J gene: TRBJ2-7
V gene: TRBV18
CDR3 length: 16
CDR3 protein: CASSLRGTASSYEQYF

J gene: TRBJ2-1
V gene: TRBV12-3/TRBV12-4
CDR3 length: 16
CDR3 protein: CASTLSGGGSYNEQFF

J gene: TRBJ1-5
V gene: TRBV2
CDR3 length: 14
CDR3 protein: CASSPQGTDQPQHF

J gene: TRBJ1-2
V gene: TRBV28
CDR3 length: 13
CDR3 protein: CASTDVSLYGYTF

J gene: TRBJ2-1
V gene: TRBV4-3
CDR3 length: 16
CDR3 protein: CASSQVASGGTNEQFF

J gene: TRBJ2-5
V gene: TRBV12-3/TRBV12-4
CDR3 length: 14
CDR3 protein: CASSTGRGRETQYF

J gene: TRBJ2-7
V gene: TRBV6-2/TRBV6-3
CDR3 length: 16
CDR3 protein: CASSLTRQWRGYEQYF

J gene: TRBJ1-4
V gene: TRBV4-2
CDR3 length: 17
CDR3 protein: CASSQEIAGLGNEKLFF

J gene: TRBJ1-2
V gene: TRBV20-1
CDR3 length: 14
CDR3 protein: CSASHGQGIYGYTF

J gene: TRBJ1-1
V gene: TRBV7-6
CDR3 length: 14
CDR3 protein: CASSQDGLNTEAFF